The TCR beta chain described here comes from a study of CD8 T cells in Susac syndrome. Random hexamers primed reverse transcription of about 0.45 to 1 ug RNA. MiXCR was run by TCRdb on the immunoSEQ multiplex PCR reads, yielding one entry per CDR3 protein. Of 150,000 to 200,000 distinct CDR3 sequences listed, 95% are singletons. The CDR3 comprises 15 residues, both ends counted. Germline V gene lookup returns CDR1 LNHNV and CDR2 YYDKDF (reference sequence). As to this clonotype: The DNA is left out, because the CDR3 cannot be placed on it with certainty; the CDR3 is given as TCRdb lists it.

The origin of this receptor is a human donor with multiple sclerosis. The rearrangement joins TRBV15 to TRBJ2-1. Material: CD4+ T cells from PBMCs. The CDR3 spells CATSSTSSEDNEQFF.